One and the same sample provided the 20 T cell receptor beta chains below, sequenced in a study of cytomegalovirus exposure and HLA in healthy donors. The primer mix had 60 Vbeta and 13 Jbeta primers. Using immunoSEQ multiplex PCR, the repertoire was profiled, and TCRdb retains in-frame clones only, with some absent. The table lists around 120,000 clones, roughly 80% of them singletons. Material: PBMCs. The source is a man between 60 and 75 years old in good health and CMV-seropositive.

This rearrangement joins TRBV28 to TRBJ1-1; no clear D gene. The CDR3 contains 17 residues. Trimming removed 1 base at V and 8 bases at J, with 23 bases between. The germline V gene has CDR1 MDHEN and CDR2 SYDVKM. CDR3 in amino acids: CASSLYPVSRGNSEAFF. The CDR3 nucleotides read TGTGCCAGCAGTTTATACCCGGTATCCAGAGGCAATTCCGAAGCTTTCTTT. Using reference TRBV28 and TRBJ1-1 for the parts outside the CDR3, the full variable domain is DVKVTQSSRYLVKRTGEKVFLECVQDMDHENMFWYRQDPGLGLRLIYFSYDVKMKEKGDIPEGYSVSREKKERFSLILESASTNQTSMYLCASSLYPVSRGNSEAFFGQGTRLTVV.

The CDR3 sequence is CASSLVAAYTEAFF. The DNA for the CDR3 is TGTGCCAGCAGCTTAGTGGCAGCGTACACTGAAGCTTTCTTT. V usage is TRBV7-2 and J usage is TRBJ1-1; D is unclear. Trimming removed 1 base at V and 3 bases at J, with 9 bases between. This CDR3 has 14 residues. Per germline, CDR1 SGHTA and CDR2 FQGNSA.

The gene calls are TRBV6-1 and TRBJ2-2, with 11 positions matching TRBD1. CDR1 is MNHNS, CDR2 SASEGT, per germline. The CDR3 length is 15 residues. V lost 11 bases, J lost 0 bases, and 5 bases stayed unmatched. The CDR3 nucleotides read TGTGCCTCCTGGGACAGGGGGGCGAACACCGGGGAGCTGTTTTTT. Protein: CASWDRGANTGELFF.

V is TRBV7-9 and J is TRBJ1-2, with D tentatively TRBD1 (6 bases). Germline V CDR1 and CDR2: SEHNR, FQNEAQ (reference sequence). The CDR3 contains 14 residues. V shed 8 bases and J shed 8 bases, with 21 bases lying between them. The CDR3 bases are TGTGCCAGCGGGGAGGGGACATTAATCAGAGGCTACACCTTC. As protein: CASGEGTLIRGYTF.

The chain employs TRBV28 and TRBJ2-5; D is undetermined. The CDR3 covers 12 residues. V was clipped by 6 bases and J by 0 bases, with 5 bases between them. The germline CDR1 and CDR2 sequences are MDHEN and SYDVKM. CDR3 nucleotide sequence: TGTGCCAGCAGCCCCTACCAAGAGACCCAGTACTTC. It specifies CASSPYQETQYF.

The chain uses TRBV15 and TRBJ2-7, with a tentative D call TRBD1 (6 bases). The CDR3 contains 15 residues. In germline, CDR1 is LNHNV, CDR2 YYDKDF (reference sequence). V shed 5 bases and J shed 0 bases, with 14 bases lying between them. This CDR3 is CATSGTGSRSYEQYF. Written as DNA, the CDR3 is TGTGCCACCAGCGGTACAGGGAGCCGCTCCTACGAGCAGTACTTC.

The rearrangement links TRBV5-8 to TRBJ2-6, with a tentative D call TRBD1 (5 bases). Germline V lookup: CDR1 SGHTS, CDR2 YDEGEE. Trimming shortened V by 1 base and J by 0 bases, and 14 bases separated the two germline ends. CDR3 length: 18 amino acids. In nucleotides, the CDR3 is TGTGCCAGCAGCTTGCAACGACAGTTGGGCTCTGGGGCCAACGTCCTGACTTTC. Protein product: CASSLQRQLGSGANVLTF.

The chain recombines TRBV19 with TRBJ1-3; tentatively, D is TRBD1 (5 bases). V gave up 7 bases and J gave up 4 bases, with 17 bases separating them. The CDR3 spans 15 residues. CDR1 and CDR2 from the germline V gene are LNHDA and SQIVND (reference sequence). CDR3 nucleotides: TGTGCCAGTACTCCAGGCGGGACGGAGGGAAACACCATATATTTT. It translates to CASTPGGTEGNTIYF.

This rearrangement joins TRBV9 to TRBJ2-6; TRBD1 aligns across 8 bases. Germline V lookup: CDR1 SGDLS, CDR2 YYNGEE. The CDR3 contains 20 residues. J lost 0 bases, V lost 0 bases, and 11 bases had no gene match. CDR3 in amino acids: CASSVGRTGTTSSGANVLTF. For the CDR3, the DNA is TGTGCCAGCAGCGTAGGGAGGACAGGGACAACCTCCTCTGGGGCCAACGTCCTGACTTTC.

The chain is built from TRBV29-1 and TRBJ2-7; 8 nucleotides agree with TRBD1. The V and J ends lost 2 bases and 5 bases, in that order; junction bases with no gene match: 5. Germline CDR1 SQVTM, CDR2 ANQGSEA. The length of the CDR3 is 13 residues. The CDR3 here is CSVERDRGNEQYF. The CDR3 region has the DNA TGCAGCGTTGAACGAGACAGGGGAAACGAGCAGTACTTC.

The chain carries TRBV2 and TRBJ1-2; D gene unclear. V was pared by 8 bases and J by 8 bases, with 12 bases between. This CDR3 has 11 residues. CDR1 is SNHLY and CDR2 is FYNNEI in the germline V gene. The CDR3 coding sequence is TGTGCCAGCCGTTTATCCCCGGGCTACACCTTC. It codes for CASRLSPGYTF.

For the CDR3, the DNA is TGTGCCAGGAGTCTTAGGGGCAATACCTCCTACGAGCAGTACTTC. Residues: CARSLRGNTSYEQYF. This chain uses TRBV6-4 with TRBJ2-7; perhaps TRBD1 as D (5 bases). The CDR3 runs to 15 residues. V lost 9 bases, J lost 0 bases, and 18 bases lay in between. Germline loops: CDR1 MRHNA, CDR2 SNTAGT.

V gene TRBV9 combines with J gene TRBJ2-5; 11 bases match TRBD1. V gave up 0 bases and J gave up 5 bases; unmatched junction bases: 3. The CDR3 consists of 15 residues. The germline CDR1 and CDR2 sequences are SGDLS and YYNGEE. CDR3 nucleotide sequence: TGTGCCAGCAGCGTAGGGACAGGGGGCCTGGAGACCCAGTACTTC. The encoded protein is CASSVGTGGLETQYF. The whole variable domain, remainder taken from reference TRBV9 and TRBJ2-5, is DSGVTQTPKHLITATGQRVTLRCSPRSGDLSVYWYQQSLDQGLQFLIQYYNGEERAKGNILERFSAQQFPDLHSELNLSSLELGDSALYFCASSVGTGGLETQYFGPGTRLLVL.

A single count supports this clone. The CDR3 DNA follows: TGTGCCAGCACGCACACTAGCCGCACAGATACGCAGTATTTT. It is translated as CASTHTSRTDTQYF. V is TRBV5-5 and J is TRBJ2-3; maybe TRBD2 (6 bases). The ends were cut back, 6 bases at V and 1 base at J, with 12 bases in the middle. There are 14 residues in the CDR3. The V gene's germline CDR1 is SGHKS and CDR2 YYEKEE (reference sequence).

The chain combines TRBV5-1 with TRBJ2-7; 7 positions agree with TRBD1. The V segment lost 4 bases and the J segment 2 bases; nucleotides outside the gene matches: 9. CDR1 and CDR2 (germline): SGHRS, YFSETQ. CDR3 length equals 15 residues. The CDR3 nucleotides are TGCGCCAGCAGCGCCCGGACAGGACGACCCTACGAGCAGTACTTC. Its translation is CASSARTGRPYEQYF.

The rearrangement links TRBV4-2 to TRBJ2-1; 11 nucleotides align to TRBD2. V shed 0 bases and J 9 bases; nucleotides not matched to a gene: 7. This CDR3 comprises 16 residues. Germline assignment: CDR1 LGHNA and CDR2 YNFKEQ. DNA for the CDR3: TGTGCCAGCAGCCAAGATAGCCTAGCGGGAGGTGTTGAGCAGTTCTTC. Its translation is CASSQDSLAGGVEQFF.

CDR3 in amino acids: CASSNPGLAVGEQYF. Written as DNA, the CDR3 is TGTGCCAGCTCCAACCCGGGACTAGCGGTGGGGGAGCAGTACTTC. This chain joins TRBV11-2 and TRBJ2-7; 11 bases agree with TRBD2. The CDR3 extends over 15 amino acids. Unmatched junction bases numbered 13, after V lost 8 bases and J lost 7 bases. Germline V gene lookup returns CDR1 SGHAT and CDR2 FQNNGV.

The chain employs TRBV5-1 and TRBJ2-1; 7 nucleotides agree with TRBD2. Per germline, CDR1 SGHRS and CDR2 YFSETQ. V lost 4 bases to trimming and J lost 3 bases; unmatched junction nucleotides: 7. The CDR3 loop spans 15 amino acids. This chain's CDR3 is CASSPGGRGYNEQFF. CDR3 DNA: TGCGCCAGCAGCCCTGGCGGGAGAGGCTACAATGAGCAGTTCTTC.

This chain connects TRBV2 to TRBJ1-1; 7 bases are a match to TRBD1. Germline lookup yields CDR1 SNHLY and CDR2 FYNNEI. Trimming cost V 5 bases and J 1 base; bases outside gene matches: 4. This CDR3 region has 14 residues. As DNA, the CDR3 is TGTGCCAGCAGTTCGACAGGGAGGAACACTGAAGCTTTCTTT. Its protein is CASSSTGRNTEAFF.

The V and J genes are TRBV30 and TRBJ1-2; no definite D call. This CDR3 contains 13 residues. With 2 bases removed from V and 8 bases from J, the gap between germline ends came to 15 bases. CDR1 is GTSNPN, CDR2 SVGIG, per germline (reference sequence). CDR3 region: CAWSRLTSKGYTF. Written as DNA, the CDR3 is TGTGCCTGGAGTCGACTTACTTCAAAGGGCTACACCTTC. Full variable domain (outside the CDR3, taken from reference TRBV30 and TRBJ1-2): SQTIHQWPATLVQPVGSPLSLECTVEGTSNPNLYWYRQAAGRGLQLLFYSVGIGQISSEVPQNLSASRPQDRQFILSSKKLLLSDSGFYLCAWSRLTSKGYTFGSGTRLTVV.